The clone carrying this T cell receptor (beta chain) came up once. The sample belongs to a study of T cell responses to AZD1222 COVID-19 vaccine. Timing groups of about 4 and about 12 weeks for second doses were pooled. Sequencing used immunoSEQ multiplex PCR; TCRdb keeps in-frame clones, though not all of them. This sample yields around 200,000 clones, of which 88% are seen a single time; roughly a quarter belongs to the top ten. CDR1 MNHEY and CDR2 SMNVEV come from the germline V gene (reference sequence). CDR3 length equals 15 residues. V trimming: 6 bases; J trimming: 0 bases; junction bases outside the gene matches: 7.

This chain uses TRBV27 with TRBJ2-7; 8 bases map to TRBD2. This sample comprised peripheral blood, obtained 28 days after the second AZD1222 dose. The TCR originated in an adult who received the AZD1222 COVID-19 vaccine. CDR3 protein: CASRTSGSHSYEQYF. In DNA, the CDR3 is TGTGCCAGCAGGACCAGCGGGAGCCACTCCTACGAGCAGTACTTC.